This paragraph reports one TCR beta chain. These data come from a study of cytomegalovirus exposure and HLA in healthy donors. Likely unrecorded immune exposures existed in these nominally healthy donors. The PCR made use of 60 Vbeta and 13 Jbeta primers. Only in-frame clones appear in the TCRdb table, and some are missing; sequencing was by immunoSEQ multiplex PCR. The repertoire includes 100,000 or so clones, around four fifths of them detected once, and 8.6% sits in the top ten. The CDR3 spans 15 residues. V was pared by 4 bases and J by 2 bases, with 8 bases of the junction left unmatched. In germline, CDR1 is MNHEY, CDR2 SVGAGI.

This chain joins TRBV6-5 and TRBJ2-7, with TRBD2 matching over 7 bases. Sequencing was performed on PBMCs. This TCR was recovered from a woman in her forties in good health and CMV-seropositive. CDR3 DNA sequence: TGTGCCAGCAGTTCCCCTAGCGGAGGGGCCTACGAGCAGTACTTC. It yields the protein CASSSPSGGAYEQYF.